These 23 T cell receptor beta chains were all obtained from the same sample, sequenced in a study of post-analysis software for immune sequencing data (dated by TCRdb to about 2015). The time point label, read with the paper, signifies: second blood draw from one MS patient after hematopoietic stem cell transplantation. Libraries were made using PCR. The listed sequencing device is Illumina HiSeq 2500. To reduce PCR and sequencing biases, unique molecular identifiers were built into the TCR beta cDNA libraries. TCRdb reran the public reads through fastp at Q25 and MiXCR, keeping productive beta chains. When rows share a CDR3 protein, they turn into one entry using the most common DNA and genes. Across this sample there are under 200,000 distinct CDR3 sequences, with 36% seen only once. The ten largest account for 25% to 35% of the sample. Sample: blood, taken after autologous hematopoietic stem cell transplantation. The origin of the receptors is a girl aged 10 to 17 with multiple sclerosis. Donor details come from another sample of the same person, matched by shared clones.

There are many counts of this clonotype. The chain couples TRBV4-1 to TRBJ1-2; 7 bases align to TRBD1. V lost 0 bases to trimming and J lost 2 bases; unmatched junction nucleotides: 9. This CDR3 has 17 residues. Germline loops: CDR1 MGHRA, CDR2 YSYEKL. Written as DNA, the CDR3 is TGCGCCAGCAGCCAAGACGGACAGGCGGTCGGAAACTATGGCTACACCTTC. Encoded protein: CASSQDGQAVGNYGYTF.

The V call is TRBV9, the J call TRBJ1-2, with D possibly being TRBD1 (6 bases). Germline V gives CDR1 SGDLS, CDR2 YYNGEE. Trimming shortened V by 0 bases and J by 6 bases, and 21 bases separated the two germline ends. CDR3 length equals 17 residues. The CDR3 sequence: CASSVDPSGGLRDGYTF. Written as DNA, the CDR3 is TGTGCCAGCAGCGTAGACCCCTCGGGGGGGCTGAGGGATGGCTACACCTTC.

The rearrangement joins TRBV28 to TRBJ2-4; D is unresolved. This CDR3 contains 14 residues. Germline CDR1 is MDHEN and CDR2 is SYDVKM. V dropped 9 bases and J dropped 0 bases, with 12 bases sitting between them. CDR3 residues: CASSAALAKNIQYF. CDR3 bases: TGTGCCAGTAGTGCGGCACTAGCCAAAAACATTCAGTACTTC.

The CDR3 DNA reads TGTGCCAGCAGCCAGGGACTAGCGGGTTCGATGGGAGAGACCCAGTACTTC. Translated: CASSQGLAGSMGETQYF. V gene TRBV7-2 combines with J gene TRBJ2-5, with 12 nucleotides matching TRBD2. Germline V gives CDR1 SGHTA, CDR2 FQGNSA. The CDR3 is 17 amino acids. The V gene end was trimmed by 5 bases and the J gene end by 4 bases; junction bases not matched to a gene: 11.

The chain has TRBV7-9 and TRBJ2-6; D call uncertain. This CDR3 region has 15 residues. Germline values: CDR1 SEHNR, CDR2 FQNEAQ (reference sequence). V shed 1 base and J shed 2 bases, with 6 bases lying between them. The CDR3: CASSLGLAGANVLTF. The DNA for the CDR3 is TGTGCCAGCAGCTTAGGGTTGGCTGGGGCCAACGTCCTGACTTTC.

The CDR3 loop reads CASSFLGTGELFF. In DNA, the CDR3 is TGTGCCAGCAGCTTTTTGGGCACCGGGGAGCTGTTTTTT. The V and J genes are TRBV5-4 and TRBJ2-2, with D hard to call. The V gene's germline CDR1 is SGHNT and CDR2 YYREEE (reference sequence). The CDR3 length is 13 residues. Trimming removed 2 bases at V and 4 bases at J, with 6 bases between.

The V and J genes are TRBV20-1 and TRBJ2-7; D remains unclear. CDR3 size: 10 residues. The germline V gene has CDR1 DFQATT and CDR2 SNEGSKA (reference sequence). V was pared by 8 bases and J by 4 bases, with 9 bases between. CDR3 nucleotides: TGCAGTCCCTCAGGATACGAGCAGTACTTC. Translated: CSPSGYEQYF.

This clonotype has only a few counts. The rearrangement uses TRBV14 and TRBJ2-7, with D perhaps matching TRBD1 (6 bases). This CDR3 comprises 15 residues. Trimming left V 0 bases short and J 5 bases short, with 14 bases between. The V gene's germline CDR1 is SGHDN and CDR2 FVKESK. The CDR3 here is CASSQDVARGHEQYF. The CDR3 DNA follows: TGTGCCAGCAGCCAAGATGTGGCCAGGGGCCACGAGCAGTACTTC.

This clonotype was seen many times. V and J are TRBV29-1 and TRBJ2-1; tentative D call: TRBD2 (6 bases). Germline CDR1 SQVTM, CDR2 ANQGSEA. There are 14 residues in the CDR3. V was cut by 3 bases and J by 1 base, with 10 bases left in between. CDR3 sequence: CSVDRDSSYNEQFF. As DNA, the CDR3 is TGCAGCGTTGACCGGGACTCATCCTACAATGAGCAGTTCTTC.

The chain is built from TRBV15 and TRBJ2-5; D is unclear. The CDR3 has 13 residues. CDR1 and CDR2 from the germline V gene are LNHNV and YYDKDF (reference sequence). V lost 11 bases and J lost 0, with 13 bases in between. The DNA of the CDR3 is TGTGCCGCCCGGGTAGGGTACCAAGAGACCCAGTACTTC. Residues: CAARVGYQETQYF.

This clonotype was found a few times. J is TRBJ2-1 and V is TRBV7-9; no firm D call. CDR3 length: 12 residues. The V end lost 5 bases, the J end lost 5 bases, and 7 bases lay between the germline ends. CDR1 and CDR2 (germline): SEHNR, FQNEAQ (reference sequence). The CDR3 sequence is CASSDQDNEQFF. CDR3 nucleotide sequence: TGTGCCAGCAGCGACCAAGACAATGAGCAGTTCTTC.

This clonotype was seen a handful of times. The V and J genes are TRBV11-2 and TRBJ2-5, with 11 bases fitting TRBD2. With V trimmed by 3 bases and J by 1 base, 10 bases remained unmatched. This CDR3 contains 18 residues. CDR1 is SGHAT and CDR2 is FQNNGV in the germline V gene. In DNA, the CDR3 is TGTGCCAGCAGCTTGGATGAAGAACTAGCGGGAGTCCAAGAGACCCAGTACTTC. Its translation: CASSLDEELAGVQETQYF.

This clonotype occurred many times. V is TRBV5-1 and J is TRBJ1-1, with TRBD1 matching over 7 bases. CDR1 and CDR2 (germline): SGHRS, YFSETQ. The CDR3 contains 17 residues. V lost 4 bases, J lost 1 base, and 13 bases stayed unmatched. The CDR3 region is CASSPHLGGAGNTEAFF. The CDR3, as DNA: TGCGCCAGCAGCCCCCATCTAGGGGGCGCCGGGAACACTGAAGCTTTCTTT.

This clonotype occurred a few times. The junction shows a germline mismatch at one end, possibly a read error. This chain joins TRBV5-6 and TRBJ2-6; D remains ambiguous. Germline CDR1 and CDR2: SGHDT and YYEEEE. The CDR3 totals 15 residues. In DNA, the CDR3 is TGTGCCAGCGGCTTATTACGCTCTGGGGCCAACGTCCTGACTTTC. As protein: CASGLLRSGANVLTF.

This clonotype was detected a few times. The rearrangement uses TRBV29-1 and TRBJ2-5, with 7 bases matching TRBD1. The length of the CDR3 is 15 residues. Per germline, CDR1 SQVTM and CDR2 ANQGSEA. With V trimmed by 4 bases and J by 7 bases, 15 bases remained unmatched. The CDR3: CSVGPGQRSSGTQYF. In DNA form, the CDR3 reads TGCAGCGTTGGACCGGGACAGAGGTCCTCTGGGACCCAGTACTTC.

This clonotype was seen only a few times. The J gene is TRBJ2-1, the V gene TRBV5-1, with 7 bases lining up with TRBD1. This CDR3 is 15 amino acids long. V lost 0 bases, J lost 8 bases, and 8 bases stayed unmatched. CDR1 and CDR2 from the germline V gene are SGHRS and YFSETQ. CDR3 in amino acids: CASSLEGQYRDEQFF. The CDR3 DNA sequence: TGCGCCAGCAGCTTGGAGGGACAGTATAGAGATGAGCAGTTCTTC.

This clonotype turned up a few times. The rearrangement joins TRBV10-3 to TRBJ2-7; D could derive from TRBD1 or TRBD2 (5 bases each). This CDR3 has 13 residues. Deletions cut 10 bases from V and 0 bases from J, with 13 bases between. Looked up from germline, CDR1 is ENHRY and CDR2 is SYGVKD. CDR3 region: CATRDGDSYEQYF. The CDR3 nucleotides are TGTGCCACCCGGGACGGTGACTCCTACGAGCAGTACTTC.

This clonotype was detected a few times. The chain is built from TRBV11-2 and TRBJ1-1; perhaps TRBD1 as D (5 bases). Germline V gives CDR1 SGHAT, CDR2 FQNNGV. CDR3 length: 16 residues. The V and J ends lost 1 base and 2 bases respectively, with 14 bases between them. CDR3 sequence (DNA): TGTGCCAGCAGCTTAGGATTTCAGGGTCCTAACACTGAAGCTTTCTTT. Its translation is CASSLGFQGPNTEAFF.

This CDR3 is CSAPGTGSGEQYF. The CDR3 nucleotides read TGCAGTGCCCCCGGGACAGGGTCGGGCGAGCAGTACTTC. The chain has TRBV20-1 and TRBJ2-7, with 9 bases lining up with TRBD1. Germline trimming cut 6 bases from V and 6 bases from J; bases unmatched to any gene: 9. The V gene's germline CDR1 is DFQATT and CDR2 SNEGSKA (reference sequence). This CDR3 is 13 amino acids long.

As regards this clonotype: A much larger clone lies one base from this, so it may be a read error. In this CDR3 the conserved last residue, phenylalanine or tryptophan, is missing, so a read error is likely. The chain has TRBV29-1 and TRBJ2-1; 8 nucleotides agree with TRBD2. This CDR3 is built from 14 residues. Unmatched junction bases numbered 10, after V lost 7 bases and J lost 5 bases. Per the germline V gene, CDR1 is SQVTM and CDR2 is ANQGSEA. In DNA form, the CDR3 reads TGCAGCGGATTCCTGAGAGCGGGGGACAATGAGCAGTTCATC. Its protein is CSGFLRAGDNEQFI.

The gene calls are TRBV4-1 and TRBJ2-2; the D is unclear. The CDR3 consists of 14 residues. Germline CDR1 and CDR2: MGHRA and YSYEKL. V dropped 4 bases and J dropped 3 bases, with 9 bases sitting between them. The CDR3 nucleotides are TGCGCCAGCAGCCCTGGGCCACACACCGGGGAGCTGTTTTTT. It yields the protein CASSPGPHTGELFF.

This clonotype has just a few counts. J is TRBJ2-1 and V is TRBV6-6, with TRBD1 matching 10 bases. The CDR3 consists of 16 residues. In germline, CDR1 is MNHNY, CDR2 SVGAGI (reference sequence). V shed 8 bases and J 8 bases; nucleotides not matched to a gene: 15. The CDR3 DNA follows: TGTGCCAGCGGGTCCCTCCCCCGACAGGGGGCTGATGAGCAGTTCTTC. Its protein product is CASGSLPRQGADEQFF.

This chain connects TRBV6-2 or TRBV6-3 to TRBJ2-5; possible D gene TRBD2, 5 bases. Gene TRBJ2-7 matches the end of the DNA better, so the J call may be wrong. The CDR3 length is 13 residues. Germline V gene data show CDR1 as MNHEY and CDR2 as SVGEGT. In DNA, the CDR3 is TGTGCCAGCGCAGCGGCAGGAGGATACGAGCAGTACTTC. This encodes CASAAAGGYEQYF.